The clone carrying this T cell receptor (beta chain) was observed a few times. Antigen specificity is unknown. This entry is derived from a study of identical twins. Study-wide findings and caveats: Insertions were reduced in abundant cord blood beta clonotypes but not in memory repertoires.

Germline values: CDR1 MDHEN, CDR2 SYDVKM. V shed 6 bases, J shed 3 bases, and the junction held 6 bases outside the gene matches. The CDR3 extends over 14 amino acids. TCRdb recomputed calls from the 5' RACE reads with MiXCR, one row per CDR3 protein. The table lists around 500,000 distinct CDR3 sequences, 14% of them singletons. This same sample was also taken into another study, of yellow fever vaccine responses in identical twins.

The rearrangement links TRBV28 to TRBJ2-3, with 7 bases aligning to TRBD2. Sequenced material: CD4+ T cells sorted from blood. The source of this sequence is a woman between 18 and 29 years old in good health. The CDR3 sequence: CASRASGITDTQYF. The CDR3 nucleotides read TGTGCCAGCAGGGCTAGCGGTATTACAGATACGCAGTATTTT. The full variable domain, completed using reference TRBV28 and TRBJ2-3, is DVKVTQSSRYLVKRTGEKVFLECVQDMDHENMFWYRQDPGLGLRLIYFSYDVKMKEKGDIPEGYSVSREKKERFSLILESASTNQTSMYLCASRASGITDTQYFGPGTRLTVL.